Below, one T cell receptor (beta chain) is given with its context. TCRdb called the RT-PCR reads again in MiXCR, with one record for every CDR3 protein. The repertoire holds 500,000 to 550,000 distinct CDR3 sequences, with under 30% as singletons. This sample is drawn from a study of response to subunit inactivated influenza vaccine. This CDR3 comprises 13 residues. V trimming: 4 bases; J trimming: 8 bases; junction bases outside the gene matches: 4. Germline V gene lookup returns CDR1 LGHDT and CDR2 YNNKEL (reference sequence). These same data were also listed under a study on T cells expressing NK-cell markers. As that study records: For TCR beta, cDNA was produced by 5'RACE template switching with UMIs. Four donors' CD3+CD56-NKG2C+ cells were dominated by the same clonotypes.

This chain connects TRBV3-1 to TRBJ2-1; 8 bases match TRBD2. This TCR came from a man in his forties or fifties who received an inactivated influenza vaccine. The starting material was CD4+ T cells sorted from PBMCs, obtained approximately 13 days after vaccination. CDR3 loop: CASSPGLAYEQFF. CDR3 DNA sequence: TGTGCCAGCAGCCCCGGACTAGCATATGAGCAGTTCTTC.